These 23 T cell receptor beta chains originate from one sample sequenced in a study of regulatory T cells in long-lasting Graves disease. Time point meaning: persistent/refractory GD, antithyroid drugs over 5 years with positive TRAb. The TCR library used RNA extracted from PBMCs. Arm-PCR of CDR3 regions with iRepertoire HTBI primers generated TCR beta libraries. One entry per CDR3 protein results from TCRdb running MiXCR on the multiplex PCR reads. The data contain around 450,000 distinct CDR3 sequences, approximately 21% of them seen just once; the ten biggest clones take up roughly 7.7%. The sample consisted of peripheral blood mononuclear cells (PBMCs), taken when the disease was refractory, from a patient treated with antithyroid drugs. The source is a female donor with Graves disease.

This clonotype was recorded a few times. The rearrangement links TRBV5-1 to TRBJ1-4; unclear D gene. The CDR3 is 14 amino acids. Germline V lookup: CDR1 SGHRS, CDR2 YFSETQ. The germline V and J ends were trimmed by 1 base and 8 bases, with 12 bases remaining between them. CDR3 amino acids: CASSLRGIGEKLFF. The CDR3 DNA sequence: TGCGCCAGCAGCTTGCGAGGGATCGGAGAAAAACTGTTTTTT.

In its sample, this clonotype was seen many times. The gene calls are TRBV27 and TRBJ1-2; 7 bases align to TRBD1. With V trimmed by 4 bases and J by 7 bases, 9 bases remained unmatched. Germline-derived CDR1 and CDR2 are MNHEY and SMNVEV (reference sequence). The CDR3 spans 14 residues. The CDR3 protein is CASSSEGAWGGYTF. The CDR3 DNA reads as TGTGCCAGCAGTTCCGAGGGGGCTTGGGGTGGCTACACCTTC.

In its sample, this clonotype was seen many times. The chain combines TRBV7-2 with TRBJ2-7; TRBD1 aligns across 10 bases. Germline V gene sequence: CDR1 SGHTA, CDR2 FQGNSA. The CDR3 runs to 15 residues. Trimming cost V 1 base and J 6 bases; bases outside gene matches: 6. CDR3 sequence reads: CASSLVGGQGREQYF. As DNA, the CDR3 is TGTGCCAGCAGCTTAGTAGGGGGACAGGGGCGCGAGCAGTACTTC.

This clonotype showed up many times. The chain has TRBV11-2 and TRBJ1-5; D is unresolved. V was trimmed by 2 bases and J by 5 bases, leaving 7 bases between them. The germline CDR1 and CDR2 sequences are SGHAT and FQNNGV. The CDR3 spans 13 residues. CDR3 amino acids: CASSLRKDQPQHF. The DNA for the CDR3 is TGTGCCAGCAGCTTACGGAAGGATCAGCCCCAGCATTTT.

The J gene is TRBJ2-1, the V gene TRBV18; 15 nucleotides line up with TRBD2. This CDR3 has 20 amino acids. Germline CDR1 reads KGHSH; CDR2 reads LQKENI. V trimming: 0 bases; J trimming: 7 bases; junction bases outside the gene matches: 13. The CDR3 here is CASSPPGTSGGYPLRNEQFF. CDR3 nucleotide sequence: TGTGCCAGCTCACCACCAGGGACTAGCGGGGGGTATCCCCTTCGAAATGAGCAGTTCTTC.

The chain joins TRBV15 to TRBJ1-2; 10 bases agree with TRBD1. V shed 0 bases, J shed 9 bases, and the junction held 7 bases outside the gene matches. The CDR3 has 15 residues. Germline assignment: CDR1 LNHNV and CDR2 YYDKDF (reference sequence). The CDR3, as DNA: TGTGCCACCAGCAGAGATTCTGGGACAGGGGATAGCTACACCTTC. Amino acid sequence: CATSRDSGTGDSYTF.

A single count supports this clonotype. The V gene is TRBV29-1, the J gene TRBJ1-2; unclear D gene. Germline V lookup: CDR1 SQVTM, CDR2 ANQGSEA. This CDR3 is 17 amino acids long. Trimming left V 4 bases short and J 0 bases short, with 21 bases between. In DNA form, the CDR3 reads TGCAGCGTTGGAGGTGGGCCAGGACTAGTAACTAACTATGGCTACACCTTC. This codes for CSVGGGPGLVTNYGYTF.

This clonotype was observed many times. This rearrangement joins TRBV6-2 or TRBV6-3 to TRBJ1-2, with TRBD1 matching 8 bases. This CDR3 has 13 amino acids. CDR1 is MNHEY and CDR2 is SVGEGT in the germline V gene. V trimming: 6 bases; J trimming: 8 bases; junction bases outside the gene matches: 8. CDR3 bases: TGTGCCAGCAGCCTGACAGGGGCTAACGGCTACACCTTC. Amino acids: CASSLTGANGYTF.

This clonotype appeared many times. The rearrangement uses TRBV6-1 and TRBJ1-2; D remains ambiguous. Germline V CDR1 and CDR2: MNHNS, SASEGT. The CDR3 consists of 15 residues. Trimming took 7 bases from V and 5 from J, leaving 20 bases between them. CDR3: CASNLGRVPGYGYTF. The CDR3 nucleotides read TGTGCCAGCAATCTAGGTCGGGTCCCGGGATATGGCTACACCTTC.

This clonotype was detected ten times or more. This chain links TRBV6-1 with TRBJ1-1, with 9 positions matching TRBD1. Germline V CDR1 and CDR2: MNHNS, SASEGT. This CDR3 comprises 17 residues. With V trimmed by 6 bases and J by 1 base, 12 bases remained unmatched. The CDR3 is CASRAGQGMTRNTEAFF. The CDR3 DNA reads as TGTGCCAGCAGGGCGGGACAGGGTATGACAAGGAACACTGAAGCTTTCTTT.

V and J are TRBV19 and TRBJ1-5, with 7 nucleotides matching TRBD1. The CDR3 loop spans 19 amino acids. V trimming: 3 bases; J trimming: 0 bases; junction bases outside the gene matches: 14. Germline CDR1 LNHDA, CDR2 SQIVND (reference sequence). Written as DNA, the CDR3 is TGTGCCAGTAGTATTGGCCTCGTGCACAGGGGTTATAGCAATCAGCCCCAGCATTTT. This encodes CASSIGLVHRGYSNQPQHF.

This clonotype was seen at least ten times. The J gene is TRBJ1-4, the V gene TRBV2; possible D gene TRBD1, 6 bases. The CDR3 sequence is 14 residues long. Germline V CDR1 and CDR2: SNHLY, FYNNEI. Trimming left V 6 bases short and J 4 bases short, with 12 bases between. Here the CDR3 reads CASSAGQSNEKLFF. The CDR3 coding sequence is TGTGCCAGCAGCGCCGGACAGAGTAATGAAAAACTGTTTTTT.

This clonotype was found a few times. V is TRBV7-2 and J is TRBJ2-7; D uncertain. V shed 3 bases and J shed 9 bases, with 12 bases lying between them. Germline V gene sequence: CDR1 SGHTA, CDR2 FQGNSA. This CDR3 comprises 12 residues. The DNA for the CDR3 is TGTGCCAGCAGCTTCGGGCTAGTGTGGCAGTACTTC. Translation: CASSFGLVWQYF.

This clonotype was found a few times. Here the CDR3 reads CASSSTQQGTGELFF. DNA for the CDR3: TGTGCCAGCAGCTCTACCCAACAGGGTACCGGGGAGCTGTTTTTT. V and J are TRBV7-9 and TRBJ2-2; perhaps TRBD1 as D (6 bases). The CDR3 is made up of 15 amino acids. With 4 bases removed from V and 5 bases from J, the gap between germline ends came to 14 bases. Germline V gene sequence: CDR1 SEHNR, CDR2 FQNEAQ (reference sequence).

This clonotype was detected ten times or more. CDR3 coding DNA: TGTGCCAGCAGTGATGACGCGCCGACCCTCCACTTT. Protein product: CASSDDAPTLHF. The rearrangement joins TRBV2 to TRBJ1-6; the D is unclear. This CDR3 has 12 residues. Germline CDR1 reads SNHLY; CDR2 reads FYNNEI. V lost 3 bases, J lost 14 bases, and 11 bases lay in between.

Points on this clonotype: A much larger clone sits a single nucleotide away, making a read error possible. The chain is built from TRBV7-2 and TRBJ2-5; D is unresolved. Looked up from germline, CDR1 is SGHTA and CDR2 is FQGNSA. The CDR3 consists of 13 residues. Trimming cost V 4 bases and J 3 bases, with 9 bases left between them. CDR3 nucleotide sequence: TGTGCCAGCAGCTCTGGACGGGAAGAGACCCAGTACTTC. This translates into CASSSGREETQYF. The whole variable domain, filled in from reference TRBV7-2 and TRBJ2-5, reads GAGVSQSPSNKVTEKGKDVELRCDPISGHTALYWYRQSLGQGLEFLIYFQGNSAPDKSGLPSDRFSAERTGGSVSTLTIQRTQQEDSAVYLCASSSGREETQYFGPGTRLLVL.

In this sample, this clonotype turned up many times. This chain links TRBV2 with TRBJ2-6; 7 nucleotides match TRBD1. Germline CDR1 is SNHLY and CDR2 is FYNNEI. This CDR3 is built from 15 residues. Trimming at V came to 5 bases and at J to 1 base, leaving 2 bases not matched to a gene. The CDR3 sequence: CASSQDRSGANVLTF. The CDR3 nucleotides are TGTGCCAGCAGTCAGGACAGGTCTGGGGCCAACGTCCTGACTTTC.

A word on this clonotype: Given a much more abundant clone one base away, this may be a read error. The CDR3 does not end in the conserved phenylalanine or tryptophan, so this is likely a read error. The rearrangement uses TRBV24-1 and TRBJ2-7; D unclear. The CDR3 sequence is 16 residues long. Trimming removed 4 bases from V and 1 base from J, with 16 bases in between. Germline-derived CDR1 and CDR2 are KGHDR and SFDVKD. The DNA of the CDR3 is TGTGCCACCAGTGACACCACCGGTACAGATTCCTACGAGCAGTACCTC. Its translation: CATSDTTGTDSYEQYL.

This clonotype has a handful of counts. This CDR3 reads CASSLNQGSEKLFF. For the CDR3, the DNA is TGTGCCAGCAGCTTGAATCAGGGGTCTGAAAAACTGTTTTTT. The chain combines TRBV5-6 with TRBJ1-4; maybe TRBD1 (6 bases). The CDR3 has 14 residues. Germline V gene lookup returns CDR1 SGHDT and CDR2 YYEEEE. Trimming stripped 1 base from V and 7 bases from J, with 11 bases between.

Concerning this clonotype: This likely stems from a read error, as it lies one base from a far larger clone. The chain recombines TRBV10-3 with TRBJ1-4; no definite D call. CDR1 is ENHRY and CDR2 is SYGVKD in the germline V gene. V lost 3 bases to trimming and J lost 5 bases, with 13 bases between them. The CDR3 loop spans 15 amino acids. CDR3 nucleotide sequence: TGTGCCATCAGTGAAGGTGGGAATCGGAATGAAAAACTGTTTTTT. Its translation: CAISEGGNRNEKLFF.

This clonotype has just a few counts. The J gene is TRBJ2-7, the V gene TRBV20-1, with 9 positions matching TRBD1. The CDR3 extends over 17 amino acids. V lost 5 bases, J lost 3 bases, and 17 bases stayed unmatched. Germline V gene sequence: CDR1 DFQATT, CDR2 SNEGSKA (reference sequence). The CDR3 sequence is CSARVPGQGLKIYEQYF. In nucleotides, the CDR3 is TGCAGTGCTCGGGTTCCGGGACAGGGCCTAAAAATCTACGAGCAGTACTTC.

The chain employs TRBV29-1 and TRBJ2-7; 9 bases are shared with TRBD1. This CDR3 has 12 amino acids. V was pared by 5 bases and J by 4 bases, with 3 bases of the junction left unmatched. Looked up from germline, CDR1 is SQVTM and CDR2 is ANQGSEA. Written as DNA, the CDR3 is TGCAGCGTTTGGGACAGGGCGTACGAGCAGTACTTC. It yields the protein CSVWDRAYEQYF.

This clonotype was detected many times. This chain links TRBV5-5 with TRBJ2-5; perhaps TRBD2 as D (6 bases). The CDR3 contains 15 residues. V lost 3 bases to trimming and J lost 5 bases, with 17 bases between them. Germline loops: CDR1 SGHKS, CDR2 YYEKEE (reference sequence). The CDR3 DNA follows: TGTGCCAGCAGCTCGGGGACTCGCGGTCTTGAGACCCAGTACTTC. Residues: CASSSGTRGLETQYF.